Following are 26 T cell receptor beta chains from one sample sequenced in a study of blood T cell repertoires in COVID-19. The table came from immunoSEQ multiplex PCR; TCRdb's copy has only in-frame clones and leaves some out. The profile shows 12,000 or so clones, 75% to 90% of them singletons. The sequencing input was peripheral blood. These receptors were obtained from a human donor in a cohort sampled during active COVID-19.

The CDR3 is CASRKGQGVGELFF. As DNA, the CDR3 is TGTGCCAGCAGGAAGGGACAGGGGGTCGGGGAGCTGTTTTTT. The chain combines TRBV2 with TRBJ2-2; 11 bases fit TRBD1. CDR1 SNHLY and CDR2 FYNNEI come from the germline V gene. The CDR3 is 14 amino acids. The V gene end was trimmed by 6 bases and the J gene end by 7 bases; junction bases not matched to a gene: 4.

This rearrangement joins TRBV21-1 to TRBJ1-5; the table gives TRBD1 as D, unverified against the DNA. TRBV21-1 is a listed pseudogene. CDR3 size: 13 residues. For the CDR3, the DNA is TGTGCCAGCAGGAAACAGGGGGGACAGCCCCAGCATTTT. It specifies CASRKQGGQPQHF.

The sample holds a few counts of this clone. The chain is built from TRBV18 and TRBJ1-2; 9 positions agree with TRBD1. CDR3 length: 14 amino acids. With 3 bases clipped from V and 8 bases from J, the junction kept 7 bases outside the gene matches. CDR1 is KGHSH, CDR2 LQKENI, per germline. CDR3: CASSPDRGVSGYTF. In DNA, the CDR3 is TGTGCCAGCTCACCGGACAGGGGAGTATCGGGCTACACCTTC. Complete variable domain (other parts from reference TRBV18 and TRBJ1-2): NAGVMQNPRHLVRRRGQEARLRCSPMKGHSHVYWYRQLPEEGLKFMVYLQKENIIDESGMPKERFSAEFPKEGPSILRIQQVVRGDSAAYFCASSPDRGVSGYTFGSGTRLTVV.

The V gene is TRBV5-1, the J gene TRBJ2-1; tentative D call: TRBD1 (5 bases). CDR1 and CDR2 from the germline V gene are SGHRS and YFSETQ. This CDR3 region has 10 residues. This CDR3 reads CAQEYNEQFF. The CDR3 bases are TGCGCACAGGAATACAATGAGCAGTTCTTC.

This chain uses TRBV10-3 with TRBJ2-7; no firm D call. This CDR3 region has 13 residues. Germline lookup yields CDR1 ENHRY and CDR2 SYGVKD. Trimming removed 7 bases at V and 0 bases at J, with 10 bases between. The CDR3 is CAIKAGLSYEQYF. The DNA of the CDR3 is TGTGCCATCAAGGCAGGCCTCTCCTACGAGCAGTACTTC.

The CDR3 loop is CASLAGGPDEQFF. For the CDR3, the DNA is TGTGCAAGCTTAGCGGGGGGGCCGGATGAGCAGTTCTTC. The chain links TRBV6-5 to TRBJ2-1, with 11 bases identical to TRBD2. The germline V gene encodes CDR1 MNHEY and CDR2 SVGAGI. The CDR3 is 13 amino acids.

CDR3 DNA sequence: TGCGCCAGCAGCTTGGGCGGGTTCACCTACAATGAGCAGTTCTTC. Translated, it gives CASSLGGFTYNEQFF. The V gene is TRBV5-1, the J gene TRBJ2-1; TRBD2 might be the D (5 bases). The CDR3 is 15 residues long. The V end lost 0 bases, the J end lost 2 bases, and 9 bases lay between the germline ends. From germline, CDR1 is SGHRS and CDR2 YFSETQ.

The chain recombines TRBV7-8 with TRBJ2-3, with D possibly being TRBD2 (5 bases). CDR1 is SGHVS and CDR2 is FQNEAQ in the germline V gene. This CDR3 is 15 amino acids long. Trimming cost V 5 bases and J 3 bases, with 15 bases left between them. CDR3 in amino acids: CASSPSGEWTDTQYF. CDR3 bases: TGTGCCAGCAGCCCCTCCGGGGAATGGACAGATACGCAGTATTTT.

CDR3 bases: TGTGCCAGCAGCCAAGGACAGGGGGCGATTGGTACGCAGTATTTT. It specifies CASSQGQGAIGTQYF. J is TRBJ2-3 and V is TRBV3-1 (or the pseudogene TRBV3-2); 10 positions agree with TRBD1. The CDR3 extends over 15 amino acids. The germline CDR1 and CDR2 sequences are LGHDT and YNNKEL (reference sequence). Trimming removed 1 base from V and 8 bases from J; junction bases left unmatched: 6.

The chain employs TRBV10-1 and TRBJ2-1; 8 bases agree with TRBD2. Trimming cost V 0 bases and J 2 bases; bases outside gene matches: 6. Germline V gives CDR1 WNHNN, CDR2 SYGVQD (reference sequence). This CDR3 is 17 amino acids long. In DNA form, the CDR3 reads TGCGCCAGCAGTGAGTCAGGGACGGGAGGGGCCTACAATGAGCAGTTCTTC. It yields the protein CASSESGTGGAYNEQFF.

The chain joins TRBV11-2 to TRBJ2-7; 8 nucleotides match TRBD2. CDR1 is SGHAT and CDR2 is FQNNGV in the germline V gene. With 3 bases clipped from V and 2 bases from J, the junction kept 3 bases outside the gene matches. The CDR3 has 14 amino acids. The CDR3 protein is CASSFAGGAYEQYF. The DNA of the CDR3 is TGTGCCAGCAGCTTCGCCGGGGGGGCCTACGAGCAGTACTTC. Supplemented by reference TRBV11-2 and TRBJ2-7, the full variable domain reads EAGVAQSPRYKIIEKRQSVAFWCNPISGHATLYWYQQILGQGPKLLIQFQNNGVVDDSQLPKDRFSAERLKGVDSTLKIQPAKLEDSAVYLCASSFAGGAYEQYFGPGTRLTVT.

The CDR3 nucleotides read TGTGCCACCAGCAGAGATCTAATAGGGGATCCGGAGACCCAGTACTTC. Translation gives CATSRDLIGDPETQYF. The rearrangement links TRBV15 to TRBJ2-5, with a tentative D call TRBD1 (5 bases). The CDR3 length is 16 residues. V was shortened by 0 bases and J by 5 bases, with 16 bases between the two germline ends. Germline CDR1 LNHNV, CDR2 YYDKDF (reference sequence). The variable domain in full, completed from reference TRBV15 and TRBJ2-5, reads DAMVIQNPRYQVTQFGKPVTLSCSQTLNHNVMYWYQQKSSQAPKLLFHYYDKDFNNEADTPDNFQSRRPNTSFCFLDIRSPGLGDTAMYLCATSRDLIGDPETQYFGPGTRLLVL.

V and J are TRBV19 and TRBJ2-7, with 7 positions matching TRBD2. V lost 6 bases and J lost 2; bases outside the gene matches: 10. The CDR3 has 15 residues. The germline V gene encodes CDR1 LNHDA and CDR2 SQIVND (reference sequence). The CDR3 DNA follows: TGTGCCAGTAGCCCCTGGGCTAGCGGTACCTACGAGCAGTACTTC. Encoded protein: CASSPWASGTYEQYF.

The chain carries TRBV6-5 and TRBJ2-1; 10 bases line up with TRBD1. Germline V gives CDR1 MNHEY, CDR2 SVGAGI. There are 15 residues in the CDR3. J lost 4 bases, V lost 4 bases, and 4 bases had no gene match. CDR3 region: CASSSGTGDYNEQFF. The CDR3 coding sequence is TGTGCCAGCAGTTCCGGGACAGGGGATTACAATGAGCAGTTCTTC.

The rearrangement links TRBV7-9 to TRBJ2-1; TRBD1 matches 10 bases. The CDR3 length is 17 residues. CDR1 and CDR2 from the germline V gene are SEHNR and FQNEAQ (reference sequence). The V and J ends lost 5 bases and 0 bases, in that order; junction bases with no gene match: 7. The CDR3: CASSPRDRGNSYNEQFF. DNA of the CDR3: TGTGCCAGCAGCCCTCGGGACAGGGGAAACTCCTACAATGAGCAGTTCTTC.

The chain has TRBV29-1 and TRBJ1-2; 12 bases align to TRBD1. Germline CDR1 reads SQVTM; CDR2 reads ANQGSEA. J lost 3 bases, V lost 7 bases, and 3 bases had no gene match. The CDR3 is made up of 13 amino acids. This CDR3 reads CSAGTGGDYGYTF. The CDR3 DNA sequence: TGCAGCGCTGGGACAGGGGGCGACTATGGCTACACCTTC.

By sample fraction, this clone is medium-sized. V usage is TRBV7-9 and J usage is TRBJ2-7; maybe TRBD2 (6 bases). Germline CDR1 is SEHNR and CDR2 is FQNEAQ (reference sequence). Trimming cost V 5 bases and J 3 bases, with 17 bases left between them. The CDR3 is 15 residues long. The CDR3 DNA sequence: TGTGCCAGCAGCCGGGGACTGTCCTCCCTCTACGAGCAGTACTTC. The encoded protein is CASSRGLSSLYEQYF.

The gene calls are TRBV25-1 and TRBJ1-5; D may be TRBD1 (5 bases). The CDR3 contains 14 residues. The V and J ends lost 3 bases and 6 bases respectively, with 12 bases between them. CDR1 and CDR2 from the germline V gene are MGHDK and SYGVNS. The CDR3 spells CASSDLGGSQPQHF. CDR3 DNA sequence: TGTGCCAGCAGTGATCTCGGGGGAAGTCAGCCCCAGCATTTT.

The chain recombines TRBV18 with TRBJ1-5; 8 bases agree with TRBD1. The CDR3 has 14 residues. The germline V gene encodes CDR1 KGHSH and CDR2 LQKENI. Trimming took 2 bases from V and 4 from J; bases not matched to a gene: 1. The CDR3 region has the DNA TGTGCCAGCTCACCAACAGGGGGTAATCAGCCCCAGCATTTT. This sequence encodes CASSPTGGNQPQHF.

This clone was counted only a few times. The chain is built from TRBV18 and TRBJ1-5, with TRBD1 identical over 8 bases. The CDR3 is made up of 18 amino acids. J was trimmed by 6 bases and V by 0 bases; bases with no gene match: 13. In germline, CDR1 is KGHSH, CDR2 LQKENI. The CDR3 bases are TGTGCCAGCTCACCACCCATCAGACCACACAGGGGGGGTCAGCCCCAGCATTTT. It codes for CASSPPIRPHRGGQPQHF.

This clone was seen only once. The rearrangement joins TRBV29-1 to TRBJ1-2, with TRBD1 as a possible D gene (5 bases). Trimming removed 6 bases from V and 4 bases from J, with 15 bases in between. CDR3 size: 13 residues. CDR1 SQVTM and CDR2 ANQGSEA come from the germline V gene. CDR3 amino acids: CSVGQGGGYGYTF. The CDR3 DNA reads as TGCAGCGTCGGGCAGGGAGGTGGCTATGGCTACACCTTC.

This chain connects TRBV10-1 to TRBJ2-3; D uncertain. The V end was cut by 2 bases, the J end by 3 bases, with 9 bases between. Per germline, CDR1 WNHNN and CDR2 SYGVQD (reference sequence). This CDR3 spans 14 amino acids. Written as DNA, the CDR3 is TGCGCCAGCAGTGAGGGAGAATGGACAGATACGCAGTATTTT. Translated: CASSEGEWTDTQYF.

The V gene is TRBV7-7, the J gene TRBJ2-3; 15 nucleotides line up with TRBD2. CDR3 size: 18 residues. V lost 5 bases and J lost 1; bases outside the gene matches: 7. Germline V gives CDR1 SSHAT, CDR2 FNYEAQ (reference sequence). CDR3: CASSQGTSGGRGTDTQYF. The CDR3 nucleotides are TGTGCCAGCAGCCAAGGGACTAGCGGGGGGAGGGGCACAGATACGCAGTATTTT.

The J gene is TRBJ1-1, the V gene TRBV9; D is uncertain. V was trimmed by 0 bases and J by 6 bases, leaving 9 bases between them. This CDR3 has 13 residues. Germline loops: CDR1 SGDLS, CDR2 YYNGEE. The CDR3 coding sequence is TGTGCCAGCAGCGTAGGAGGAGGCGCTGAAGCTTTCTTT. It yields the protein CASSVGGGAEAFF.

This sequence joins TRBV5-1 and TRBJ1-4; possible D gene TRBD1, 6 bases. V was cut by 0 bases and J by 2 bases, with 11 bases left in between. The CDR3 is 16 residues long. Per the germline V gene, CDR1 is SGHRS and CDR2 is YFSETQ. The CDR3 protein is CASSLGGTMTNEKLFF. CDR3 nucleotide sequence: TGCGCCAGCAGCTTGGGGGGGACAATGACTAATGAAAAACTGTTTTTT.

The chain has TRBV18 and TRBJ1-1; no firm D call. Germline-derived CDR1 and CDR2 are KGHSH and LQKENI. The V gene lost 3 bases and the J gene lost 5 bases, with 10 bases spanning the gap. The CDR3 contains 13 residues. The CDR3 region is CASSPEEGTEAFF. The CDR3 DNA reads TGTGCCAGCTCACCGGAAGAGGGAACTGAAGCTTTCTTT.